This T cell receptor beta chain was documented in a study of cytomegalovirus exposure and HLA in healthy donors. Participants comprised healthy donors of bone marrow. PCR involved 60 Vbeta and 13 Jbeta primers. In the original workflow: Later, tens of millions of unique TCR beta chains were counted in an analysis, and roughly 11 million of them were shared. The method was immunoSEQ multiplex PCR; TCRdb's version includes in-frame clones alone and lacks a portion of them. V, J and clone size reflect that table, while D and trimming were determined from the DNA. There are 99,000 or so clones in the sample; roughly 80% occur only once, and about 6.9% lies in the top ten. Trimming left V 0 bases short and J 9 bases short, with 12 bases between. The CDR3 is made up of 14 amino acids. The germline V gene has CDR1 LGHNA and CDR2 YSLEER. Comment on this clone: Its antigen is not known.

Study outcomes and limitations: Being productive about 87% or about 30% of the time was typical of most TCR beta V segments in an earlier analysis.

The sequence was collected from a man between 25 and 39 years old in good health and CMV-seropositive. The sequenced sample consisted of PBMCs. The genes are TRBV4-3 and TRBJ1-5; D possibly corresponds to TRBD1 (5 bases). For the CDR3, the DNA is TGCGCCAGCAGCCAAGATCTAGGGGCTCGGCCCCAGCATTTT. The encoded protein is CASSQDLGARPQHF.